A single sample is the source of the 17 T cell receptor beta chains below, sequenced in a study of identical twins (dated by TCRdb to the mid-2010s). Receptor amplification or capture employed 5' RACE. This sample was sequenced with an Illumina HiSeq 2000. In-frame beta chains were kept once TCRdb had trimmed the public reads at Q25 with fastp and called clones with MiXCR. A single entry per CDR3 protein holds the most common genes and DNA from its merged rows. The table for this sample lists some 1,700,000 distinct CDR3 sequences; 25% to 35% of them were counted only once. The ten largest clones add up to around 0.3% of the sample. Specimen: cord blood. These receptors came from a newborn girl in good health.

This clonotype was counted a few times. Written as DNA, the CDR3 is TGTGCCACCAACATCCGGGGCAGTCAAGAGACCCAGTACTTC. Encoded protein: CATNIRGSQETQYF. The V call is TRBV10-3, the J call TRBJ2-5; D tentatively fits TRBD1 or TRBD2 (5 bases each). Germline CDR1 and CDR2: ENHRY and SYGVKD. This CDR3 region has 14 residues. Trimming shortened V by 10 bases and J by 2 bases, and 17 bases separated the two germline ends.

CDR3 region: CSARDASGYNEQYF. CDR3 coding DNA: TGCAGTGCTAGAGATGCTAGCGGATACAATGAGCAGTACTTC. This chain uses TRBV20-1 with TRBJ2-5; 7 positions agree with TRBD2. Per germline, CDR1 DFQATT and CDR2 SNEGSKA (reference sequence). The junction had 12 bases not matched to a gene; V was cut back by 0 bases and J by 11 bases. CDR3 size: 14 residues.

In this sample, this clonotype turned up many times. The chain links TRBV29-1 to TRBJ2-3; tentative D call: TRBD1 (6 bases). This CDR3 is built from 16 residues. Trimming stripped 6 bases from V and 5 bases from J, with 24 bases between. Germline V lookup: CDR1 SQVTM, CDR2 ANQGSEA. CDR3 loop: CSVSKGWDTSGDTQYF. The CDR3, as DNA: TGCAGCGTCTCAAAGGGGTGGGACACCTCCGGAGATACGCAGTATTTT.

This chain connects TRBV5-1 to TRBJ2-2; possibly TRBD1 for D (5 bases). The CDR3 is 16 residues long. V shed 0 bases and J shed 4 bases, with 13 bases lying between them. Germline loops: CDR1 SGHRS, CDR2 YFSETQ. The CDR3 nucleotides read TGCGCCAGCAGCTTGGGTCTGGTCAGGGCCACCGGGGAGCTGTTTTTT. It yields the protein CASSLGLVRATGELFF.

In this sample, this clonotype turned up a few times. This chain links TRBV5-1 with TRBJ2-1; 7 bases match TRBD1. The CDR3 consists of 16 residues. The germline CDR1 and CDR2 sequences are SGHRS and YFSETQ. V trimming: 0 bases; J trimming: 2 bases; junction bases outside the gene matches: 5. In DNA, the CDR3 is TGCGCCAGCAGCTTGGACCACAGGGGTACCTACAATGAGCAGTTCTTC. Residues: CASSLDHRGTYNEQFF.

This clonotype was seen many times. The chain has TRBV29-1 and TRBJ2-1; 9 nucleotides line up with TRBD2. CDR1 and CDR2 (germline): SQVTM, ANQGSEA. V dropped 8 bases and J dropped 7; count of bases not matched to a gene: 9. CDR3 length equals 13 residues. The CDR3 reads CSLWASGKNEQFF. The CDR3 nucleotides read TGCAGCCTTTGGGCTAGCGGGAAGAATGAGCAGTTCTTC.

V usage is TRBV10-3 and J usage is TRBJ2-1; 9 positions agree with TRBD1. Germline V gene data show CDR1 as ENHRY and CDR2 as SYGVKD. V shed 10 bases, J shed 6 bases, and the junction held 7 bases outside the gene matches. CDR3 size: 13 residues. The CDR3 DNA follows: TGTGCCACTCGGACAGGGGACGGCAATGAGCAGTTCTTC. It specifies CATRTGDGNEQFF.

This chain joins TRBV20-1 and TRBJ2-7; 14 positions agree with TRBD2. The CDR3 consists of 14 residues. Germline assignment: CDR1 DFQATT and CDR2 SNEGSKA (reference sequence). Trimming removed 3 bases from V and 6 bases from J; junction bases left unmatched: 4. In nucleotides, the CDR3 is TGCAGTGCTAGTCCGACTAGCGGGAGGGGCGAGCAGTACTTC. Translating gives CSASPTSGRGEQYF.

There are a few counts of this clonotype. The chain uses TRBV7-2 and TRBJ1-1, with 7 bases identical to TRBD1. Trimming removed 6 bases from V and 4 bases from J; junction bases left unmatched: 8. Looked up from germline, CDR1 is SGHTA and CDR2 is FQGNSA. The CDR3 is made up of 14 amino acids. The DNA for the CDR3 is TGTGCCAGCAGTTCCGACAGGGTAGTCACTGAAGCTTTCTTT. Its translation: CASSSDRVVTEAFF.

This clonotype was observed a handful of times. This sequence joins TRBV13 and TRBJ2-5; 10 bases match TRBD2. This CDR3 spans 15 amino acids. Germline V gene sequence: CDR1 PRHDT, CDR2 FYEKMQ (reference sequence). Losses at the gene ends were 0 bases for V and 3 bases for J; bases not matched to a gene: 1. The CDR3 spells CASSLGGTSEETQYF. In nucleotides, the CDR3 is TGTGCCAGCAGCTTAGGGGGGACTAGCGAAGAGACCCAGTACTTC.

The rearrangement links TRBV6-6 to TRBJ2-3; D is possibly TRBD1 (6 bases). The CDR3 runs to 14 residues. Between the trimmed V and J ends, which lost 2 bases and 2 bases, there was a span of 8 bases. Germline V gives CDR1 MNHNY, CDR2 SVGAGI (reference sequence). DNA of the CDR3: TGTGCCAGCAGTTACAACAGGGCCACAGATACGCAGTATTTT. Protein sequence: CASSYNRATDTQYF.

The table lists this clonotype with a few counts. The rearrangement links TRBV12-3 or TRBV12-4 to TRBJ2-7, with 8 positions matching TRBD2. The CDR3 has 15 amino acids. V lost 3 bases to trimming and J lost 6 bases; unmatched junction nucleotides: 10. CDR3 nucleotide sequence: TGTGCCAGCAGTTTGGCAGCGGGGGTACTATCCGAGCAGTACTTC. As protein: CASSLAAGVLSEQYF.

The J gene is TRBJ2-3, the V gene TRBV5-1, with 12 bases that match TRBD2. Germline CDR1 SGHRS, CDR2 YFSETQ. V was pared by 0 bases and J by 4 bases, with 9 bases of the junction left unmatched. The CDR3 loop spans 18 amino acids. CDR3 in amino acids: CASSLVIPSGRAADTQYF. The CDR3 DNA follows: TGCGCCAGCAGCTTGGTGATCCCTAGCGGGAGGGCCGCAGATACGCAGTATTTT.

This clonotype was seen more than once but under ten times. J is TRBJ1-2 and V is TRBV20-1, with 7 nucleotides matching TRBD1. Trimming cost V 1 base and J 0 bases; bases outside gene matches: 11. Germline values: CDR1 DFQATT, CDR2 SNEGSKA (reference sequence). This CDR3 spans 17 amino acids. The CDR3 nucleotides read TGCAGTGCTAGAGTCTCGGGACAGTATTCTTCTAACTATGGCTACACCTTC. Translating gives CSARVSGQYSSNYGYTF.

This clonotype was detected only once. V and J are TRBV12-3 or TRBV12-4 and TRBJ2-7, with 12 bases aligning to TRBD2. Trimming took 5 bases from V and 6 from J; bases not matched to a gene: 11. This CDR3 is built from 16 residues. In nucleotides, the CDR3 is TGTGCCAGCAGTCTCCGACTAGCGGGAGTTCGCTGCGAGCAGTACTTC. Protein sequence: CASSLRLAGVRCEQYF.

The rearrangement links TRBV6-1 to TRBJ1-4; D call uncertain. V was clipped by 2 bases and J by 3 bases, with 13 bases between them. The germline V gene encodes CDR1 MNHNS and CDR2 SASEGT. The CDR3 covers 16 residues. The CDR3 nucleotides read TGTGCCAGCAGTGAAAGGGCGGTGTTAGCTAATGAAAAACTGTTTTTT. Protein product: CASSERAVLANEKLFF.

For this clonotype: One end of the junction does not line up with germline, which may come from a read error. Written as DNA, the CDR3 is TGTGCCTGCAGCGTAGGATGGAGTGAGCAGTTCTTC. As protein: CACSVGWSEQFF. This chain joins TRBV9 and TRBJ2-1; D remains unclear. Germline V lookup: CDR1 SGDLS, CDR2 YYNGEE. This CDR3 comprises 12 residues.